These 14 T cell receptor beta chains came from one sample sequenced in a study of blood T cell repertoires in COVID-19. Only in-frame clones appear in the TCRdb table, and some are missing; sequencing was by immunoSEQ multiplex PCR. The sample contains approximately 80,000 clones, approximately 85% of which appear only once. What was sequenced was peripheral blood. These receptors came from a human donor in a cohort sampled during active COVID-19.

There are a few counts of this clone. The gene calls are TRBV6-5 and TRBJ1-3; no reliable D call. The V and J ends lost 7 bases and 4 bases respectively, with 14 bases between them. Germline lookup yields CDR1 MNHEY and CDR2 SVGAGI. The CDR3 loop spans 14 amino acids. The CDR3 spells CASTGRRRGNTIYF. The CDR3 nucleotides are TGTGCCAGCACTGGGAGGAGGAGGGGAAACACCATATATTTT.

This rearrangement joins TRBV2 to TRBJ2-2; 7 bases agree with TRBD1. The V gene end was trimmed by 6 bases and the J gene end by 5 bases; junction bases not matched to a gene: 3. CDR1 is SNHLY, CDR2 FYNNEI, per germline. This CDR3 has 13 residues. Here the CDR3 DNA reads TGTGCCAGCAGAGAACAGGGGACCGGGGAGCTGTTTTTT. It yields the protein CASREQGTGELFF.

The chain is built from TRBV18 and TRBJ1-2; weak D call: TRBD1 (6 bases). V was cut by 1 base and J by 8 bases, with 17 bases left in between. Germline V lookup: CDR1 KGHSH, CDR2 LQKENI. CDR3 length: 15 residues. The CDR3: CASSPLSSPGEGYTF. The CDR3 coding sequence is TGTGCCAGCTCACCACTCTCATCGCCAGGGGAAGGCTACACCTTC.

This clone was seen a single time. J is TRBJ1-2 and V is TRBV4-1; 7 nucleotides align to TRBD1. The CDR3 length is 17 residues. V lost 4 bases, J lost 0 bases, and 11 bases stayed unmatched. The germline gives CDR1 MGHRA, CDR2 YSYEKL. The CDR3 DNA is TGCGCCAGCAGCCGACAGAGGGGGCAGGGGACTAACTATGGCTACACCTTC. It encodes CASSRQRGQGTNYGYTF.

This clone turned up a few times. The chain employs TRBV7-2 and TRBJ2-1; D is unclear. Trimming cost V 1 base and J 5 bases, with 12 bases left between them. This CDR3 region has 15 residues. CDR1 SGHTA and CDR2 FQGNSA come from the germline V gene. As DNA, the CDR3 is TGTGCCAGCAGCTTAGTGACAAGTCTGAACAATGAGCAGTTCTTC. It encodes CASSLVTSLNNEQFF. Based on the CDR3 plus reference TRBV7-2 and TRBJ2-1, the full variable domain is GAGVSQSPSNKVTEKGKDVELRCDPISGHTALYWYRQSLGQGLEFLIYFQGNSAPDKSGLPSDRFSAERTGGSVSTLTIQRTQQEDSAVYLCASSLVTSLNNEQFFGPGTRLTVL.

In this sample, this clone turned up once. The V gene is TRBV7-9, the J gene TRBJ2-5, with D tentatively TRBD2 (5 bases). There are 14 residues in the CDR3. The germline gives CDR1 SEHNR, CDR2 FQNEAQ (reference sequence). Trimming shortened V by 1 base and J by 5 bases, and 11 bases separated the two germline ends. The CDR3 here is CASSLDRGWETQYF. CDR3 in DNA: TGTGCCAGCAGCTTAGATCGGGGATGGGAGACCCAGTACTTC.

The chain joins TRBV6-1 to TRBJ2-7; a possible D gene is TRBD1 (6 bases). The germline CDR1 and CDR2 sequences are MNHNS and SASEGT. The CDR3 runs to 13 residues. The germline V and J ends were trimmed by 3 bases and 1 base, with 7 bases remaining between them. This CDR3 is CASSDQGSYEQYF. Here the CDR3 DNA reads TGTGCCAGCAGTGATCAGGGGTCCTACGAGCAGTACTTC.

Only a few counts were recorded for this clone. V and J are TRBV11-2 and TRBJ1-2; unclear D gene. This CDR3 spans 12 amino acids. Trimming left V 2 bases short and J 7 bases short, with 8 bases between. CDR1 and CDR2 from the germline V gene are SGHAT and FQNNGV. In DNA, the CDR3 is TGTGCCAGCAGCTTAATTTCAGGTGGCTACACCTTC. This sequence encodes CASSLISGGYTF.

The CDR3 here is CATSEAGGRNYGYTF. For the CDR3, the DNA is TGTGCCACCAGTGAGGCAGGGGGGAGAAACTATGGCTACACCTTC. The chain employs TRBV24-1 and TRBJ1-2; TRBD1 matches at 7 bases. This CDR3 is 15 amino acids long. The junction had 6 bases not matched to a gene; V was cut back by 4 bases and J by 2 bases. Per the germline V gene, CDR1 is KGHDR and CDR2 is SFDVKD.

This clone came up once. The CDR3 nucleotides are TGTGCCAGCAGTGAAGCGCTCCGAGAGAAGTACTTC. It specifies CASSEALREKYF. This chain connects TRBV6-1 to TRBJ2-7; no definite D call. Trimming pared 0 bases from V and 11 bases from J, leaving 11 bases between. The CDR3 is made up of 12 amino acids. Germline V gives CDR1 MNHNS, CDR2 SASEGT.

The chain has TRBV2 and TRBJ1-1, with 8 positions matching TRBD1. The V gene end was trimmed by 7 bases and the J gene end by 5 bases; junction bases not matched to a gene: 9. The CDR3 is 14 residues long. Per the germline V gene, CDR1 is SNHLY and CDR2 is FYNNEI. DNA for the CDR3: TGTGCCAGCAATGAGGACAGGGAAAGAACTGAAGCTTTCTTT. Protein product: CASNEDRERTEAFF. Filled out from reference TRBV2 and TRBJ1-1, the complete variable domain reads EPEVTQTPSHQVTQMGQEVILRCVPISNHLYFYWYRQILGQKVEFLVSFYNNEISEKSEIFDDQFSVERPDGSNFTLKIRSTKLEDSAMYFCASNEDRERTEAFFGQGTRLTVV.

As concerns this clone: In the same sample, other DNA sequences code for this CDR3. The chain has TRBV18 and TRBJ2-7; 9 bases align to TRBD2. CDR3 size: 13 residues. J lost 6 bases, V lost 1 base, and 1 base had no gene match. Germline CDR1 and CDR2: KGHSH and LQKENI. DNA of the CDR3: TGTGCCAGCTCACCACTAGCGGGGGTCGAGCAGTACTTC. Translating gives CASSPLAGVEQYF.

The V gene is TRBV5-1, the J gene TRBJ2-3; 9 nucleotides align to TRBD2. The germline V gene encodes CDR1 SGHRS and CDR2 YFSETQ. With V trimmed by 4 bases and J by 5 bases, 11 bases remained unmatched. The CDR3 has 16 amino acids. The CDR3 sequence is CASSRGRGGSGDTQYF. CDR3 sequence (DNA): TGCGCCAGCAGCCGCGGGCGGGGGGGCTCTGGAGATACGCAGTATTTT.

The rearrangement joins TRBV7-3 to TRBJ2-6; D is unclear. The CDR3 runs to 14 residues. V was trimmed by 11 bases and J by 1 base, leaving 12 bases between them. Germline loops: CDR1 SGHTA, CDR2 FQGTGA. DNA of the CDR3: TGTGCCTCCAAGATCGGTTCTGGGGCCAACGTCCTGACTTTC. Protein product: CASKIGSGANVLTF.